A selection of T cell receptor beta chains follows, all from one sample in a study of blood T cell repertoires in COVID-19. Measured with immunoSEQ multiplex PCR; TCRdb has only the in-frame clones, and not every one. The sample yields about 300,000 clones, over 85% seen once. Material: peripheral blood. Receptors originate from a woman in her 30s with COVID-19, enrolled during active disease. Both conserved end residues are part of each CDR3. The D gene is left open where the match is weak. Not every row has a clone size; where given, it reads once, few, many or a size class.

CASSESFRGVYGYTF	TGTGCCAGCAGTGAGTCGTTCAGGGGCGTCTATGGCTACACCTTC	TRBJ1-2	-	TRBV2	-
CASSGSRDSAYEQYF	TGTGCCAGCAGCGGCTCTCGGGACTCAGCCTACGAGCAGTACTTC	TRBJ2-7	-	TRBV11-2	-
CASSTRGGNTEAFF	TGTGCCAGCAGCACCCGGGGGGGGAATACTGAAGCTTTCTTT	TRBJ1-1	-	TRBV6-6	-
CASSFVQNTGELFF	TGTGCCAGCAGCTTTGTACAGAACACCGGGGAGCTGTTTTTT	TRBJ2-2	-	TRBV7-9	-
CSVRGDPTANTGELFF	TGCAGCGTTCGGGGGGATCCGACAGCGAACACCGGGGAGCTGTTTTTT	TRBJ2-2	-	TRBV29-1	TRBD2
CAASRGKQPQHF	TGTGCCGCTTCCAGGGGGAAGCAGCCCCAGCATTTT	TRBJ1-5	-	TRBV2	TRBD1
CASSPPVRGPYNEKLFF	TGTGCCAGCTCACCACCGGTCAGGGGGCCGTATAATGAAAAACTGTTTTTT	TRBJ1-4	-	TRBV18	TRBD1
CASSYSRQFNSPLHF	TGTGCCAGCAGTTACTCGCGGCAGTTTAATTCACCCCTCCACTTT	TRBJ1-6	-	TRBV6-5	-
CATSDLQGMVTGELFF	TGTGCCACCAGTGACCTCCAGGGAATGGTCACCGGGGAGCTGTTTTTT	TRBJ2-2	-	TRBV24-1	-
CASSDRGSGNTIYF	TGTGCCAGCAGTGATAGAGGGTCTGGAAACACCATATATTTT	TRBJ1-3	once	TRBV2	-
CASSPGGAGAISYEQYF	TGTGCCAGCAGCCCCGGTGGGGCGGGGGCCATCTCCTACGAGCAGTACTTC	TRBJ2-7	-	TRBV5-5	-
CASSSAGLAGGQSYNEQFF	TGCGCCAGCAGCTCGGCGGGCCTAGCGGGGGGGCAATCCTACAATGAGCAGTTCTTC	TRBJ2-1	-	TRBV5-1	TRBD2
CASSYQGAHYGYTF	TGTGCCAGTTCCTATCAGGGGGCACACTATGGCTACACCTTC	TRBJ1-2	-	TRBV19	TRBD1
CASSRQGEGQPQHF	TGTGCCAGCTCAAGACAGGGGGAGGGTCAGCCCCAGCATTTT	TRBJ1-5	-	TRBV18	TRBD1
CASSLVGGNTEAFF	TGTGCCAGCAGCTTAGTAGGGGGTAACACTGAAGCTTTCTTT	TRBJ1-1	-	TRBV11-2	-
CASSSGTVFSGANVLTF	TGTGCCAGCAGCTCCGGGACTGTCTTCTCTGGGGCCAACGTCCTGACTTTC	TRBJ2-6	-	TRBV5-4	-
CASRARDRGLSNYGYTF	TGTGCCAGCAGGGCCCGGGACAGGGGGCTCTCTAACTATGGCTACACCTTC	TRBJ1-2	-	TRBV3-1/TRBV3-2	TRBD1
CASSWGQGANEQFF	TGCGCCAGCAGCTGGGGACAGGGGGCGAATGAGCAGTTCTTC	TRBJ2-1	-	TRBV5-1	TRBD1
CASSLGTGRRTF	TGTGCCAGCAGCCTCGGAACCGGGAGGCGAACCTTC	TRBJ1-2	-	TRBV3-1/TRBV3-2	-
CASSYGNTEAFF	TGCGCCAGCAGCTACGGTAACACTGAAGCTTTCTTT	TRBJ1-1	-	TRBV5-1	-
CASSPRQGAGSPLHF	TGTGCCAGCTCACCTCGACAGGGGGCCGGTTCACCCCTCCACTTT	TRBJ1-6	-	TRBV18	TRBD1
CASRDTGGTNYGYTF	TGCGCCAGCCGGGACACCGGCGGCACAAACTATGGCTACACCTTC	TRBJ1-2	few	TRBV5-1	-
CASSHLAHYGYTF	TGTGCCAGCAGCCACCTGGCTCACTATGGCTACACCTTC	TRBJ1-2	-	TRBV12-3/TRBV12-4	-
CASSQVAGVGYEQYF	TGTGCCAGCAGCCAAGTAGCGGGGGTGGGCTACGAGCAGTACTTC	TRBJ2-7	-	TRBV4-2	TRBD2
CASSVGFRVGTNEKLFF	TGTGCCAGCAGCGTAGGTTTCCGGGTTGGGACTAATGAAAAACTGTTTTTT	TRBJ1-4	-	TRBV9	-
CASQTGNTEAFF	TGTGCCAGCCAAACAGGGAACACTGAAGCTTTCTTT	TRBJ1-1	-	TRBV6-5	-
CASSLVAGTGELFF	TGTGCCAGCAGCTTAGTTGCGGGAACCGGGGAGCTGTTTTTT	TRBJ2-2	-	TRBV11-3	-
CASSLGGVTHAQYF	TGTGCCAGCAGCTTGGGGGGGGTGACCCATGCCCAGTACTTC	TRBJ2-5	-	TRBV5-4	-
CASSSVRDTQYF	TGTGCCAGCAGTTCAGTACGAGATACGCAGTATTTT	TRBJ2-3	-	TRBV12-3/TRBV12-4	-
CASSLRTGGHRDTQYF	TGTGCCAGCAGCCTACGTACGGGGGGGCATAGAGATACGCAGTATTTT	TRBJ2-3	-	TRBV3-1/TRBV3-2	TRBD2
CASSEDRDSNQPQHF	TGTGCCAGCAGTGAGGACAGGGATAGCAATCAGCCCCAGCATTTT	TRBJ1-5	-	TRBV2	TRBD1
CASRRSNQPQHF	TGTGCCAGCAGACGGAGCAATCAGCCCCAGCATTTT	TRBJ1-5	-	TRBV2	-
CASSLRQNGYEQYF	TGTGCCAGCAGCTTGAGACAGAATGGCTACGAGCAGTACTTC	TRBJ2-7	once	TRBV7-2	-
CASTTGQGRAGELFF	TGTGCCAGCACGACGGGACAGGGGCGCGCCGGGGAGCTGTTTTTT	TRBJ2-2	-	TRBV11-3	TRBD1
CASSLQGRETQYF	TGTGCCAGCAGCCTACAGGGTCGGGAGACCCAGTACTTC	TRBJ2-5	-	TRBV28	-
CASSLGTDDYEQYF	TGTGCCAGCAGTTTAGGGACAGACGACTACGAGCAGTACTTC	TRBJ2-7	-	TRBV28	TRBD1
CASTHSQATGNTIYF	TGCGCCAGCACCCACTCGCAGGCGACTGGAAACACCATATATTTT	TRBJ1-3	-	TRBV5-1	-
CSVGGGTVPFGKLFF	TGCAGCGTTGGTGGGGGGACAGTGCCCTTTGGAAAACTGTTTTTT	TRBJ1-4	-	TRBV29-1	TRBD1
CASSTTRSKGNQPQHF	TGTGCCAGCAGCACGACACGGTCCAAGGGCAATCAGCCCCAGCATTTT	TRBJ1-5	-	TRBV28	-
CASSLSGMYEQFF	TGTGCCAGCAGTTTAAGCGGGATGTATGAGCAGTTCTTC	TRBJ2-1	-	TRBV27	TRBD2
CASRAQGHNNYGYTF	TGTGCCAGCAGGGCCCAGGGACACAATAACTATGGCTACACCTTC	TRBJ1-2	-	TRBV2	-
CASSVRGRNEQYF	TGTGCCAGCAGTGTACGAGGGCGGAACGAGCAGTACTTC	TRBJ2-7	-	TRBV27	-
CASSDSAYEQYF	TGTGCCAGCAGTGACAGTGCCTACGAGCAGTACTTC	TRBJ2-7	-	TRBV6-2/TRBV6-3	-
CASSARDYFRDTQYF	TGTGCCAGCAGTGCCCGGGACTACTTTCGGGATACGCAGTATTTT	TRBJ2-3	-	TRBV28	TRBD2
CASSVAGGIYEQYF	TGTGCCAGTAGTGTGGCAGGGGGAATCTACGAGCAGTACTTC	TRBJ2-7	-	TRBV19	TRBD1
CASSPLGGGADEQFF	TGTGCCAGCTCACCTTTGGGGGGGGGTGCGGATGAGCAGTTCTTC	TRBJ2-1	few	TRBV11-2	TRBD2
CAWRGRILLTGELFF	TGTGCCTGGAGGGGGCGGATTCTCTTGACCGGGGAGCTGTTTTTT	TRBJ2-2	-	TRBV30	-
CASSPSDKYYEKLFF	TGTGCCAGCTCACCTTCTGACAAGTACTATGAAAAACTGTTTTTT	TRBJ1-4	-	TRBV18	-
CATSLGAGGRETQYF	TGTGCCACCAGCTTGGGGGCGGGGGGGAGGGAGACCCAGTACTTC	TRBJ2-5	once	TRBV15	TRBD2